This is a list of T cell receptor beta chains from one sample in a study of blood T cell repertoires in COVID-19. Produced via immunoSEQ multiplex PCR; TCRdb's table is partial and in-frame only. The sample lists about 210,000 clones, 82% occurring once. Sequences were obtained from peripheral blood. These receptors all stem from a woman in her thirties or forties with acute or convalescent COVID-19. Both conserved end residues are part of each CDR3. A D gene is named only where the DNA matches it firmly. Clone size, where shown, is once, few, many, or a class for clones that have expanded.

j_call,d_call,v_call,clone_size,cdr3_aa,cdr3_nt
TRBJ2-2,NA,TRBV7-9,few,CASSSTRDYTGELFF,TGTGCCAGCAGCTCCACTAGGGATTATACCGGGGAGCTGTTTTTT
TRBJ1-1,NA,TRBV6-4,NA,CASKTHTGPTEAFF,TGTGCCAGCAAAACACATACAGGGCCCACTGAAGCTTTCTTT
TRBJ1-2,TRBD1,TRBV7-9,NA,CASSLTRPGTGSGYGYTF,TGTGCCAGCAGCTTAACTCGTCCCGGGACAGGGTCGGGCTATGGCTACACCTTC
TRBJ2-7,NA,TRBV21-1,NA,CASSPRSDTDYEQYF,TGTGCCAGCAGCCCTCGTTCGGACACAGACTACGAGCAGTACTTC
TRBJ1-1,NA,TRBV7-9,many,CASSLVANTEAFF,TGTGCCAGCAGCTTAGTGGCGAACACTGAAGCTTTCTTT
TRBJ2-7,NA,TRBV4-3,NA,CASSQETASSSYEQYF,TGCGCCAGCAGCCAAGAGACAGCTTCTAGCTCCTACGAGCAGTACTTC
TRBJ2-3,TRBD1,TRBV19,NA,CASSFYRGSTDTQYF,TGTGCCAGTAGTTTCTACAGGGGTAGCACAGATACGCAGTATTTT
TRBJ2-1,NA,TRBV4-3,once,CASSQDGANEQFF,TGCGCCAGCAGCCAAGATGGGGCTAACGAGCAGTTCTTC
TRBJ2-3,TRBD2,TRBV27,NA,CASSRTSAPTDTQYF,TGTGCCAGCAGTAGGACTAGCGCACCCACAGATACGCAGTATTTT
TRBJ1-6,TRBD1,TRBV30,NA,CAWSPPGGRLPLHF,TGTGCCTGGAGTCCCCCAGGGGGTAGACTACCCCTCCACTTT
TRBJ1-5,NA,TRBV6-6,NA,CASSKDTLNQPQHF,TGTGCCAGCAGTAAAGACACCTTAAATCAGCCCCAGCATTTT
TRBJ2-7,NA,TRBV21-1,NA,CASSVTPFGSSYEQYF,TGTGCCAGCAGCGTTACTCCCTTTGGGAGCTCCTACGAGCAGTACTTC
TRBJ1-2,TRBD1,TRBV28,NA,CASTRQGGAYYGYTF,TGTGCCAGCACCAGACAGGGGGGCGCGTACTATGGCTACACCTTC
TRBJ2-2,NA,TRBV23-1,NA,CASSQSGRVRNTGELFF,TGCGCCAGCAGTCAATCTGGCAGGGTTAGGAACACCGGGGAGCTGTTTTTT
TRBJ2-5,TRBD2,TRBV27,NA,CASSPLAGETQYF,TGTGCCAGCAGTCCCTTAGCGGGAGAGACCCAGTACTTC
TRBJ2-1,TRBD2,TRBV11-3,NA,CASSFRGRALDEQFF,TGTGCCAGCAGCTTCCGCGGGAGGGCCTTGGATGAGCAGTTCTTC
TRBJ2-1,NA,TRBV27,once,CASSLIPPGLSYNEQFF,TGTGCCAGCAGTTTAATTCCCCCGGGACTCTCCTACAATGAGCAGTTCTTC
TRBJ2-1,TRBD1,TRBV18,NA,CASSGQRGDNEQFF,TGTGCCAGCTCGGGACAGAGAGGCGACAATGAGCAGTTCTTC
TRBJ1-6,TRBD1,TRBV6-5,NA,CASSRDSRNSPLHF,TGTGCCAGCAGCAGGGACAGTCGTAATTCACCCCTCCACTTT
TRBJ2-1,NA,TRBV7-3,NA,CASSLRGDNEQFF,TGTGCCAGCAGCTTAAGGGGGGACAATGAGCAGTTCTTC
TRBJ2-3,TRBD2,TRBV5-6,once,CASSSLGVAGGDTQYF,TGTGCCAGCAGCTCCCTAGGGGTAGCGGGGGGAGATACGCAGTATTTT
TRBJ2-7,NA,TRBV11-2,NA,CASSLIDNSYEQYF,TGTGCCAGCAGCTTAATAGACAATTCCTACGAGCAGTACTTC
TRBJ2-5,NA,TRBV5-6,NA,CASPLGETQYF,TGTGCCAGCCCTCTCGGTGAGACCCAGTACTTC
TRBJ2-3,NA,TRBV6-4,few,CASSAKAGDTQYF,TGTGCCAGCAGCGCCAAGGCGGGGGATACGCAGTATTTT
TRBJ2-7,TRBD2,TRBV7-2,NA,CASSFQGLAGGNEQYF,TGTGCCAGCAGCTTTCAGGGACTAGCGGGAGGGAACGAGCAGTACTTC
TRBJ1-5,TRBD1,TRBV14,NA,CASSQGAGGNQPQHF,TGTGCCAGCAGCCAAGGGGCAGGGGGTAATCAGCCCCAGCATTTT
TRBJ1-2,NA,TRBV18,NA,CASSPDGDAGYTF,TGTGCCAGCTCACCCGACGGGGATGCTGGCTACACCTTC
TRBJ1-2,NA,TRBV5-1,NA,CASSSTPTGDYGYTF,TGCGCCAGCAGCTCTACCCCGACTGGAGACTATGGCTACACCTTC
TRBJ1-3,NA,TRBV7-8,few,CASSSGTGNTIYF,TGTGCCAGCAGCTCCGGGACAGGAAACACCATATATTTT
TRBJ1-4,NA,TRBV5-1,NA,CASSLGAPNEKLFF,TGCGCCAGCAGCTTGGGGGCACCTAATGAAAAACTGTTTTTT
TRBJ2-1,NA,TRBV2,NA,CASRPDRSYNEQFF,TGTGCCAGCAGGCCCGACAGGTCCTACAATGAGCAGTTCTTC
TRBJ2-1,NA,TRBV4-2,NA,CASSQDLYNEQFF,TGTGCCAGCAGCCAAGATCTATACAATGAGCAGTTCTTC
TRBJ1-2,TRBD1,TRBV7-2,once,CASSLPRGLISNYGYTF,TGTGCCAGCAGCTTACCCAGGGGGCTTATTTCTAACTATGGCTACACCTTC
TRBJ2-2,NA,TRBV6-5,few,CASTVALKTGELFF,TGTGCCAGCACCGTAGCACTGAAAACCGGGGAGCTGTTTTTT
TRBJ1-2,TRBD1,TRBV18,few,CASSLKDRGRVNYGYTF,TGTGCCAGCTCATTAAAGGACAGGGGGCGCGTTAACTATGGCTACACCTTC
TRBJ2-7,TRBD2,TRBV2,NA,CASSEWGGSYEQYF,TGTGCCAGCAGTGAGTGGGGGGGCTCCTACGAGCAGTACTTC
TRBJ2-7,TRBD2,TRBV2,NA,CASSGGTSGGSYYEQYF,TGTGCCAGCAGCGGTGGGACTAGCGGGGGGTCCTACTACGAGCAGTACTTC
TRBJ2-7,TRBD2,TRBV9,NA,CASSEASTSGHTGPTYEQYF,TGTGCCAGCAGCGAAGCTTCCACTAGCGGGCACACTGGGCCAACCTACGAGCAGTACTTC
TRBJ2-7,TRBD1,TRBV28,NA,CASSPHPTGGYEQYF,TGTGCCAGCAGTCCCCACCCGACAGGGGGCTACGAGCAGTACTTC
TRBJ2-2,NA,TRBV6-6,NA,CASSYSRGGPGELFF,TGTGCCAGCAGTTACTCGAGGGGGGGGCCCGGGGAGCTGTTTTTT
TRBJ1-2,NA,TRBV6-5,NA,CASRRGGSNYGYTF,TGTGCCAGCAGACGCGGGGGGTCGAACTATGGCTACACCTTC
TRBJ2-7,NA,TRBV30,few,CAWSLGGASEQYF,TGTGCCTGGAGTTTGGGGGGGGCGAGCGAGCAGTACTTC
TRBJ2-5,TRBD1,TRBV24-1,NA,CATSDDLTGARETQYF,TGTGCCACCAGTGATGATTTGACAGGGGCGAGGGAGACCCAGTACTTC